This is a list of T cell receptor beta chains from one sample in a study of shared clonotypes between healthy human individuals. Using immunoSEQ multiplex PCR, the repertoire was profiled, and TCRdb retains in-frame clones only, with some absent. Here the sample spans around 2.3 million clones, more than 90% being singletons. The sample comprised naive CD4+ T cells sorted from blood. The receptors were gathered from a man aged 18-30 years in good health. Each CDR3 is given without its conserved first and last residue. A D gene is named only where the DNA matches it firmly.

TRBV19,.,TRBJ1-6,14,ASTEIHSSYNSPLH
TRBV28,TRBD1,TRBJ1-5,14,ASSSPTGSGSQPQH
TRBV5-1,.,TRBJ1-3,14,ASSLGQPNSGNTIY
TRBV2,TRBD1,TRBJ2-5,13,ASSELGQGAETQY
TRBV27,.,TRBJ1-5,12,ASSAHGSYQPQH
TRBV5-1,.,TRBJ2-7,14,ASSPKVRQGGYEQY
TRBV18,TRBD1,TRBJ2-7,14,ASSPGQGQSGYEQY
TRBV6-5,.,TRBJ1-1,12,ASSYSKSSTKAF
TRBV5-1,TRBD2,TRBJ2-5,14,ASTRPSGGSFETQY
TRBV2,.,TRBJ2-7,11,ASSDQVGYEQY
TRBV28,TRBD1,TRBJ1-5,12,ASSSGQGNQPQH
TRBV19,TRBD2,TRBJ2-1,13,ASSPGLAGGNEQF
TRBV7-9,.,TRBJ2-7,11,ASSLLGSREQY
TRBV2,.,TRBJ2-7,10,ASSDNSEEQY
TRBV21-1,.,TRBJ2-1,14,ASGGARDRDGNEQF
TRBV30,.,TRBJ2-5,12,AWSVGGVGETQY
TRBV7-2,.,TRBJ1-2,10,ASSSGSYGYT
TRBV6-1,TRBD1,TRBJ1-2,14,ASSENRGRLGYGYT
TRBV19,TRBD1,TRBJ1-5,15,ASSLGTGNWGNQPQH
TRBV5-1,.,TRBJ2-3,14,ASSLAAVASTDTQY
TRBV6-5,TRBD2,TRBJ2-2,14,ASSSGRLGDTGELF
TRBV28,.,TRBJ1-1,9,ASSWGAEAF
TRBV25-1,TRBD2,TRBJ2-1,11,ASKNYGGNEQF
TRBV2,TRBD2,TRBJ2-1,11,ASRTSGVVEQF
TRBV19,.,TRBJ2-7,13,ASTPARGRVDEQY
TRBV5-1,TRBD1,TRBJ1-1,14,ASSQGQGIEHTEAF
TRBV7-9,TRBD1,TRBJ1-2,12,ASSLTGLVYGYT
TRBV15,.,TRBJ2-7,12,ATSKTDPPYEQY
TRBV19,.,TRBJ1-5,12,ASSMVDETQPQH
TRBV5-6,.,TRBJ1-4,12,ASSLAGAWEKLF
TRBV29-1,TRBD1,TRBJ2-3,13,SVGRGSTSTDTQY
TRBV7-9,.,TRBJ2-7,12,ASSLSGSTYEQY
TRBV6-5,TRBD2,TRBJ2-5,13,ASSYPAGGVETQY
TRBV29-1,.,TRBJ1-5,10,SVGGNNQPQH
TRBV10-3,.,TRBJ1-2,15,AISESVGTVINYGYT
TRBV7-9,.,TRBJ1-5,13,ASSLVGNSNQPQH
TRBV5-1,.,TRBJ2-2,12,ASSFSESTGELF
TRBV9,TRBD1,TRBJ1-2,14,ASSPTRQGANYGYT
TRBV6-5,.,TRBJ1-4,13,ASSPIQGNNEKLF
TRBV28,TRBD1,TRBJ2-7,11,ASEGPRGYEQY
TRBV18,TRBD1,TRBJ1-2,13,ASSNRDRTDYGYT
TRBV10-3,TRBD1,TRBJ1-5,12,AISGTGANQPQH
TRBV18,TRBD1,TRBJ1-2,11,ASSPQGAAGYT
TRBV5-1,.,TRBJ1-1,15,ASSLATPTSRNTEAF
TRBV6-5,TRBD1,TRBJ1-6,11,ASNRGQDSPLH
TRBV5-4,TRBD1,TRBJ1-1,14,ASSPPGTDLNTEAF
TRBV5-6,TRBD1,TRBJ1-2,12,ASSLGQGSYGYT
TRBV28,.,TRBJ1-5,14,ASSFGVSRGYQPQH
TRBV7-9,.,TRBJ2-1,11,ASSQELSNEQF
TRBV5-1,.,TRBJ2-7,13,ASSLAEGVSNEQY
TRBV2,TRBD1,TRBJ1-4,11,ASKRDRDEKLF
TRBV7-9,.,TRBJ1-6,12,ASSPGVGNSPLH
TRBV28,TRBD1,TRBJ1-1,12,ASRRTGDGAEAF